The source of this T cell receptor beta chain is a study of control samples from healthy donors and cancer patients. Assay: immunoSEQ multiplex PCR; the TCRdb copy retains only in-frame clones and omits some. Altogether roughly 160,000 clones are present, just over 85% being singletons, with the ten largest covering about 5.3%. CDR3 length equals 15 residues. V gave up 2 bases and J gave up 0 bases, with 10 bases separating them. CDR1 and CDR2 (germline): MGHDK, SYGVNS. The rearrangement uses TRBV25-1 and TRBJ2-5; unclear D gene. Material: blood. This clonotype was obtained from a woman in her 30s in good health. The CDR3 protein is CASSEGRGYQETQYF. Written as DNA, the CDR3 is TGTGCCAGCAGTGAAGGGCGAGGATACCAAGAGACCCAGTACTTC.